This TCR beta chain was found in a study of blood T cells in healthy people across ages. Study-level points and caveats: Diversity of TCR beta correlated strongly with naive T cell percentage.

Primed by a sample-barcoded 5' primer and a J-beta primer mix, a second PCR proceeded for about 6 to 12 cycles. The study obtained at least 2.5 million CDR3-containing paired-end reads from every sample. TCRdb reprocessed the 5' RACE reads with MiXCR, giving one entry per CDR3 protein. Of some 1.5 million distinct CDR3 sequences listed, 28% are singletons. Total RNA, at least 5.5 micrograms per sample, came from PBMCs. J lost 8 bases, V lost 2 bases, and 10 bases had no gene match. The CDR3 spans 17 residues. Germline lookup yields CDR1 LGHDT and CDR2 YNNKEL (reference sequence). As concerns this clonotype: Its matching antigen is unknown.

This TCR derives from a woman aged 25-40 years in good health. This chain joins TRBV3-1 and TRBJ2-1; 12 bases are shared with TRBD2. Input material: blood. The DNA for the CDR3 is TGTGCCAGCAGCCAAACCGGACTAGCGGGGTCGGCCGATGAGCAGTTCTTC. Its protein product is CASSQTGLAGSADEQFF.